The T cell receptor (beta chain) under discussion was sequenced for a study of early T cells in non-severe SARS-CoV-2 infection (dated by TCRdb to 2020 to 2023). Turning to the overall study: TCR sequencing used bulk RNA from unsorted whole blood, so alpha and beta chains could not be paired. What the study reported, not specific to this receptor: VDJdb matching was skewed toward anti-spike CD8 responses and likely underestimated virus-specific expansions, missing private and CD4 specificities.

This clonotype was seen many times. Its antigen remains undetermined. One base away there is no much larger clone; base qualities are not given. CDR1 is given as DFQATT and CDR2 as SNEGSKA, both from the germline V gene (reference sequence). The junction shows trimming of 1 base on V and 3 bases on J, plus 13 bases between the germline ends. Taken from cysteine to phenylalanine, the CDR3 has 15 residues. Just the 45-base CDR3 DNA is kept, in frame starting at base 1. The method behind the library was 5' RACE. The listed sequencing device is NextSeq 500. Unique molecular identifiers were attached to individual cDNA molecules in the TCR library protocol so that sequencing error and PCR bias could be corrected. Both TCR alpha and beta chains were sequenced, and tight co-correlation was observed between alpha and beta sequence abundances in each sample. In the paper's pipeline: Decombinator V4 was used to annotate TCR sequences for V gene, J gene and CDR3. TCRs were defined as expanded if a significant change between any two time points was detected under a Poisson model with p below 0.0001. Abundances of TCRs were expressed as counts per million after normalisation to the total number of TCRs sequenced in each sample. MAIT TCRs were defined by TRAV1-2 paired with TRAJ12, TRAJ20 or TRAJ33, and iNKT TCRs by TRAV10 paired with TRAJ18. VDJdb, accessed 1 November 2021, was searched for CMV, EBV and SARS-CoV-2 annotated TCRs, excluding TCRs annotated for multiple antigens. TCRdb handled the public reads itself, with Q25 trimming in fastp and clone calling in MiXCR, and kept productive beta chains. Under each unique CDR3 protein, matching rows form one entry showing the most common genes and DNA. Here the V and J calls rest on TCRdb's processing, not on the authors' analysis. The sample contains fewer than 80,000 distinct CDR3 sequences, roughly 4.8% of them found a single time. The ten most abundant clones make up around 3.4% of the sample.

This was a case-control study nested in a cohort of healthcare workers in London, UK, who had nasopharyngeal swab PCR tests and blood samples taken every week. Between 23 and 31 March 2020, the week of the UK lockdown, healthcare workers were enrolled and then followed up weekly for as long as 16 weeks. This TCR was sampled from an adult who was a healthcare worker with PCR-confirmed SARS-CoV-2 infection or an uninfected control (not recorded which). The donor label of this sample is uncertain. The V and J segments used are TRBV20-1 and TRBJ1-5, with no reliable assignment of the D segment. The material was whole blood, obtained at baseline. CDR3 sequence: CSARVAAGPNQPQHF. The DNA reads as follows: TGCAGTGCTAGAGTGGCCGCGGGCCCCAATCAGCCCCAGCATTTT.